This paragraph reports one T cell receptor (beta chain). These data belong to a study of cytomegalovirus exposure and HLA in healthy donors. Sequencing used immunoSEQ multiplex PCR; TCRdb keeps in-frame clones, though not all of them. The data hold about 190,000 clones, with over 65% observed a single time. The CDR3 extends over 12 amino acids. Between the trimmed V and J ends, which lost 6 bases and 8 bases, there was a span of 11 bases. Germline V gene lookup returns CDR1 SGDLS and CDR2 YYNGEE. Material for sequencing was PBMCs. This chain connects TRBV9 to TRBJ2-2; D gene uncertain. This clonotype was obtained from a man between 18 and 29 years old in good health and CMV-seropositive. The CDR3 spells CASTARPGELFF. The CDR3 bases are TGTGCCAGCACCGCTAGGCCGGGGGAGCTGTTTTTT.